The clone carrying this T cell receptor beta chain was detected once. The CDR3 is 15 amino acids. Germline loops: CDR1 SGDLS, CDR2 YYNGEE. Germline trimming cut 1 base from V and 8 bases from J; bases unmatched to any gene: 7. Libraries were prepared by immunoSEQ multiplex PCR; TCRdb keeps only in-frame clonotypes and omits some of them. Of approximately 230,000 clones in the sample, over 75% were seen once. This entry is derived from a study of control samples from healthy donors and cancer patients. Sequencing was done on a sample of PBMCs. The chain uses TRBV9 and TRBJ2-1; 9 bases line up with TRBD2. This sequence was found in a woman aged 55 to 70 with lung cancer. CDR3 in amino acids: CASSVSPSGDDEQFF. DNA for the CDR3: TGTGCCAGCAGCGTATCCCCTAGCGGGGACGATGAGCAGTTCTTC.